The clone carrying this TCR beta chain was detected once. Profiled with immunoSEQ multiplex PCR; TCRdb holds only in-frame clones, not every one. The table includes hundreds of thousands of clones, about 80% detected once. The data were taken from a study of shared T cell receptors in the human thymus. Germline loops: CDR1 MDHEN, CDR2 SYDVKM. The CDR3 sequence is 14 residues long. V gave up 2 bases and J gave up 4 bases; unmatched junction bases: 5. These data were also filed under a second study, of human thymus T cells. That work states: Thymus pieces cut out during corrective heart surgery were the tissue that was used. Thymic and blood repertoires seemed to show skewed V and J gene use. Unrelated individuals had highly overlapping thymic repertoires, as reported in related research.

The sample was thymocytes. The receptor's source is a boy younger than two with a congenital heart defect. The rearrangement uses TRBV28 and TRBJ2-7, with 7 bases aligning to TRBD1. This CDR3 is CASSLLRGTYEQYF. DNA of the CDR3: TGTGCCAGCAGTTTACTCAGGGGGACATACGAGCAGTACTTC.